Below are 5 T cell receptor beta chains sequenced from a single sample in a study of control samples from healthy donors and cancer patients. Assay: immunoSEQ multiplex PCR; the TCRdb copy retains only in-frame clones and omits some. In the table there are about 130,000 clones, 85% to 95% of which are singletons. The material sequenced was blood. The receptors originated from a man aged 18 to 30 in good health.

J is TRBJ2-4 and V is TRBV6-5; 8 nucleotides match TRBD2. CDR3 length: 15 amino acids. CDR1 MNHEY and CDR2 SVGAGI come from the germline V gene. V lost 2 bases and J lost 1; bases outside the gene matches: 1. This CDR3 reads CASSYQRGAKNIQYF. The CDR3 bases are TGTGCCAGCAGTTACCAGCGGGGGGCCAAAAACATTCAGTACTTC.

The chain employs TRBV4-1 and TRBJ2-3, with D perhaps being TRBD1 or TRBD2 (6 bases each). There are 16 residues in the CDR3. V was cut by 4 bases and J by 4 bases, with 18 bases left in between. Germline V gives CDR1 MGHRA, CDR2 YSYEKL. CDR3 bases: TGCGCCAGCAGCCGAGGGGGACTGGGGGTCCCAGATACGCAGTATTTT. Translation gives CASSRGGLGVPDTQYF.

The gene calls are TRBV27 and TRBJ2-7, with TRBD2 identical over 7 bases. The germline V gene encodes CDR1 MNHEY and CDR2 SMNVEV (reference sequence). With 0 bases clipped from V and 5 bases from J, the junction kept 4 bases outside the gene matches. CDR3 length: 14 residues. CDR3 nucleotide sequence: TGTGCCAGCAGTTTATCGAGGGGAGGGGACGAGCAGTACTTC. Its protein is CASSLSRGGDEQYF.

This clone was recorded only once. V usage is TRBV5-1 and J usage is TRBJ2-1; D not certain. This CDR3 is 15 amino acids long. Per germline, CDR1 SGHRS and CDR2 YFSETQ. V was pared by 1 base and J by 0 bases, with 8 bases between. CDR3 loop: CASSLSWSSYNEQFF. In DNA, the CDR3 is TGCGCCAGCAGCTTGAGCTGGAGCTCCTACAATGAGCAGTTCTTC.

The chain couples TRBV6-5 to TRBJ2-7, with 9 positions matching TRBD1. This CDR3 is 15 amino acids long. Germline V gives CDR1 MNHEY, CDR2 SVGAGI. V dropped 4 bases and J dropped 0; count of bases not matched to a gene: 4. This chain's CDR3 is CASSSPTGGSYEQYF. In DNA form, the CDR3 reads TGTGCCAGCAGTTCGCCGACAGGGGGCTCCTACGAGCAGTACTTC.